These T cell receptor beta chains were read from a single sample in a study of cytotoxic CD8 clonotypes in ibrutinib-treated CLL. Generated by immunoSEQ multiplex PCR, the TCRdb table keeps only in-frame clones and is missing some. The table has 200,000 to 250,000 clones, roughly 77% seen once. The specimen comprised PBMCs, sampled after 12 months of ibrutinib treatment. Receptors originate from a human donor with chronic lymphocytic leukemia. Each CDR3 is given with its conserved first and last residue. A D gene is named only where the DNA matches it firmly. Clone size is given for some rows only: seen once, a few or many times, or a class if the clone is expanded.

d_gene	v_gene	j_gene	abundance	CDR3aa	CDR3nt
.	TRBV14	TRBJ1-4	.	CASSQQRWANEKLFF	TGTGCCAGCAGCCAACAACGGTGGGCTAATGAAAAACTGTTTTTT
.	TRBV7-9	TRBJ2-3	.	CASSLGGAFDTQYF	TGTGCCAGCAGCTTAGGCGGGGCCTTTGATACGCAGTATTTT
TRBD1	TRBV19	TRBJ1-2	.	CASSPGGRASYTF	TGTGCCAGTAGTCCAGGGGGCAGGGCGAGCTACACCTTC
.	TRBV14	TRBJ2-5	.	CASSRQRGPQETQYF	TGTGCCAGCAGCCGCCAAAGAGGGCCCCAAGAGACCCAGTACTTC
.	TRBV6-5	TRBJ1-1	.	CASSPYREGYTEAFF	TGTGCCAGCAGTCCATACAGGGAAGGGTACACTGAAGCTTTCTTT
TRBD1	TRBV27	TRBJ1-5	.	CASSSQTGGNQPQHF	TGTGCCAGCAGTTCCCAAACAGGGGGCAATCAGCCCCAGCATTTT
TRBD2	TRBV5-6	TRBJ2-1	.	CASSLQLAGIYNEQFF	TGTGCCAGCAGCTTGCAACTAGCGGGAATTTACAATGAGCAGTTCTTC
TRBD1	TRBV30	TRBJ1-5	.	CAWRQTGGTGQPQHF	TGTGCCTGGAGGCAGACAGGGGGCACGGGTCAGCCCCAGCATTTT
.	TRBV28	TRBJ1-2	few	CASSFYLRRNRYGYTF	TGTGCCAGCAGTTTTTATTTACGTAGGAACCGCTATGGCTACACCTTC
.	TRBV4-2	TRBJ2-2	.	CASSQDGGAGVRTGELFF	TGTGCCAGCAGCCAAGATGGGGGGGCAGGGGTTCGCACCGGGGAGCTGTTTTTT
.	TRBV9	TRBJ1-1	.	CASSAHTGHNTEAFF	TGTGCCAGCAGCGCCCATACAGGACATAACACTGAAGCTTTCTTT
.	TRBV10-1	TRBJ2-7	.	CASGRNSEQYF	TGCGCGAGCGGCAGGAACAGCGAGCAGTACTTC
.	TRBV7-9	TRBJ2-1	few	CASSFVRGGYNEQFF	TGTGCCAGCAGCTTTGTCAGGGGTGGCTACAATGAGCAGTTCTTC
TRBD1	TRBV19	TRBJ2-7	few	CASRRTGVSEQYF	TGTGCCAGTCGGAGGACAGGGGTCTCCGAGCAGTACTTC
.	TRBV5-1	TRBJ1-2	once	CASSLRAGAVYGYTF	TGCGCCAGCAGCTTAAGGGCAGGGGCTGTCTATGGCTACACCTTC
TRBD2	TRBV7-8	TRBJ2-1	.	CASTTSGGHADEQFF	TGTGCCAGCACAACTAGCGGGGGTCACGCCGATGAGCAGTTCTTC
TRBD1	TRBV15	TRBJ2-5	.	CATSRDRGQGLQTQYF	TGTGCCACCAGCAGAGATAGAGGACAGGGGTTGCAGACCCAGTACTTC
.	TRBV29-1	TRBJ2-3	.	CSVEILDTQYF	TGCAGCGTTGAAATCCTAGATACGCAGTATTTT
TRBD2	TRBV7-9	TRBJ2-5	.	CASSFGLAGLTPQETQYF	TGTGCCAGCAGCTTTGGACTAGCGGGACTTACTCCCCAAGAGACCCAGTACTTC
.	TRBV5-1	TRBJ1-3	.	CASSRGQSSGNTIYF	TGCGCCAGCAGCCGGGGGCAGTCCTCTGGAAACACCATATATTTT
.	TRBV25-1	TRBJ1-5	few	CASSDFRSNQPQHF	TGTGCCAGCAGTGATTTCCGTAGCAATCAGCCCCAGCATTTT
.	TRBV5-1	TRBJ2-2	.	CASSRLNTGELFF	TGCGCCAGCAGCCGTCTGAACACCGGGGAGCTGTTTTTT
.	TRBV18	TRBJ1-1	few	CASSPVRGSRGNTEAFF	TGTGCCAGCTCACCGGTTAGGGGGTCGAGGGGGAACACTGAAGCTTTCTTT
.	TRBV7-2	TRBJ2-7	once	CASSPQGGGPYEQYF	TGTGCCAGCAGCCCCCAGGGAGGGGGCCCCTACGAGCAGTACTTC
.	TRBV15	TRBJ1-2	.	CATSRDKGSGYTF	TGTGCCACCAGCAGAGATAAGGGCTCTGGCTACACCTTC
.	TRBV2	TRBJ1-1	.	CASRPRTDSFEAFF	TGTGCCAGCAGGCCGCGGACAGACAGCTTTGAAGCTTTCTTT
TRBD1	TRBV2	TRBJ1-3	.	CASSETGTSGNTIYF	TGTGCCAGCAGTGAGACAGGGACTTCGGGAAACACCATATATTTT
TRBD2	TRBV7-6	TRBJ2-1	.	CASSLAAGTSANNEQFF	TGTGCCAGCAGCTTAGCGGCCGGGACTAGCGCTAACAATGAGCAGTTCTTC
.	TRBV4-1	TRBJ1-3	few	CASSQDGAGLGNTIYF	TGCGCCAGCAGCCAAGATGGGGCGGGCCTTGGAAACACCATATATTTT
.	TRBV19	TRBJ1-2	few	CASSIVRANYGYTF	TGTGCCAGTAGTATAGTACGGGCTAACTATGGCTACACCTTC
.	TRBV28	TRBJ2-7	.	CASSLGVSGFDEQYF	TGTGCCAGCAGTTTAGGGGTATCGGGGTTCGACGAGCAGTACTTC
.	TRBV6-5	TRBJ2-1	.	CASSSLSSALPHEQFF	TGTGCCAGCAGTTCTTTATCGTCCGCCCTTCCTCATGAGCAGTTCTTC
.	TRBV6-5	TRBJ1-4	.	CASSYRGATNEKLFF	TGTGCCAGCAGTTACCGGGGTGCAACTAATGAAAAACTGTTTTTT
.	TRBV9	TRBJ1-2	.	CASRAGGGDYGYTF	TGTGCCAGCAGAGCGGGAGGAGGTGACTATGGCTACACCTTC
.	TRBV6-5	TRBJ1-2	.	CASSYGPRGNYGYTF	TGTGCCAGCAGTTACGGTCCTAGAGGGAACTATGGCTACACCTTC
TRBD1	TRBV18	TRBJ2-3	.	CASSPPRTGGTDTQYF	TGTGCCAGCTCACCACCTAGGACAGGGGGCACAGATACGCAGTATTTT
.	TRBV5-1	TRBJ2-7	.	CASSLAVGDRSHEQYF	TGCGCCAGCAGCTTGGCCGTGGGTGACAGGTCCCACGAGCAGTACTTC
.	TRBV5-4	TRBJ1-1	.	CASSHGQSEVGDTEAFF	TGTGCCAGCAGCCATGGACAAAGTGAGGTCGGGGACACTGAAGCTTTCTTT
.	TRBV10-3	TRBJ1-1	.	CAISEGQIGEAFF	TGTGCCATCAGTGAGGGCCAGATTGGAGAAGCTTTCTTT
.	TRBV27	TRBJ1-6	.	CASRPESSYNSPLHF	TGTGCCAGCAGACCGGAGAGCTCCTATAATTCACCCCTCCACTTT
.	TRBV25-1	TRBJ1-1	.	CASSEDGFRAEAFF	TGTGCCAGCAGTGAAGATGGGTTTAGGGCTGAAGCTTTCTTT
.	TRBV9	TRBJ2-1	.	CASSQTSPSYNEQFF	TGTGCCAGCAGCCAGACTAGTCCGTCCTACAATGAGCAGTTCTTC
TRBD1	TRBV6-5	TRBJ1-2	.	CASSYGTASLGYGYTF	TGTGCCAGCAGTTATGGGACAGCCTCTCTCGGGTATGGCTACACCTTC
TRBD2	TRBV27	TRBJ2-1	few	CASSGHGGGFYNEQFF	TGTGCCAGCAGTGGTCACGGGGGAGGGTTTTACAATGAGCAGTTCTTC
.	TRBV7-3	TRBJ1-5	medium-sized	CASSLDSNQPQHF	TGTGCCAGCAGCTTAGATAGCAATCAGCCCCAGCATTTT
.	TRBV4-1	TRBJ2-7	.	CASSQTRTYEQYF	TGCGCCAGCAGCCAAACTAGGACCTACGAGCAGTACTTC
.	TRBV29-1	TRBJ1-1	.	CSVDNRGGIGTEAFF	TGCAGCGTTGACAACCGGGGTGGAATCGGCACTGAAGCTTTCTTT
TRBD1	TRBV27	TRBJ1-1	.	CASSGQGHTEAFF	TGTGCCAGCAGCGGACAGGGCCACACTGAAGCTTTCTTT
TRBD1	TRBV5-1	TRBJ1-1	.	CASSEGQGGRKIQAFF	TGCGCCAGCAGCGAGGGACAGGGTGGAAGGAAGATCCAAGCTTTCTTT
.	TRBV9	TRBJ1-3	few	CASSVATDNTIYF	TGTGCCAGCAGCGTAGCTACGGACAACACCATATATTTT
TRBD1	TRBV6-1	TRBJ1-2	.	CASIPQGGYGYTF	TGTGCCAGCATTCCTCAGGGGGGCTATGGCTACACCTTC
.	TRBV11-2	TRBJ1-1	few	CASKTTQTRTEAFF	TGTGCCAGCAAGACAACACAGACAAGAACTGAAGCTTTCTTT
.	TRBV5-4	TRBJ1-3	few	CASSAGSSSGNTIYF	TGTGCCAGCAGCGCGGGGTCCTCCTCTGGAAACACCATATATTTT
TRBD1	TRBV6-5	TRBJ1-1	.	CASSYFLGQGSKAFF	TGTGCCAGCAGTTACTTTTTGGGACAGGGTTCTAAAGCTTTCTTT
.	TRBV29-1	TRBJ1-4	.	CSGRRGNEKLFF	TGCAGCGGACGTAGGGGTAATGAAAAACTGTTTTTT
.	TRBV30	TRBJ2-7	once	CAWSNSLSYEQYF	TGTGCCTGGAGTAATTCACTCTCCTACGAGCAGTACTTC
.	TRBV18	TRBJ1-5	.	CASSPQGRAENQPQHF	TGTGCCAGCTCACCCCAGGGCAGGGCGGAGAATCAGCCCCAGCATTTT